A selection of T cell receptor beta chains follows, all from one sample in a study of T cells in Graves' hyperthyroidism and ophthalmopathy. TCRdb re-called the multiplex PCR reads through MiXCR, storing one row per CDR3 protein. The table records a few hundred thousand distinct CDR3 sequences, roughly 50% of them present only once. Specimen: peripheral blood or thyroid tissue (not recorded which). These receptor sequences come from a woman aged 18-29 years with Graves' hyperthyroidism. Both conserved end residues are part of each CDR3. A D gene is named only where the DNA matches it firmly. Rows give clone size only sometimes, using once, few, many, or a class for an expanded clone.

D gene | J gene | V gene | clone size | CDR3 DNA | CDR3 protein
NA | TRBJ1-4 | TRBV4-3 | many | TGCGCCAGCAGCCAAGATGGATGGAATGAAAAACTGTTTTTT | CASSQDGWNEKLFF
NA | TRBJ2-7 | TRBV4-1 | many | TGCGCCAGCAGCCAAGAATTTAGGGTCACCTACGAGCAGTACTTC | CASSQEFRVTYEQYF
NA | TRBJ1-1 | TRBV19 | many | TGTGCCAGTACCACTCCGATGATGGGCACTGAAGCTTTCTTT | CASTTPMMGTEAFF
NA | TRBJ2-5 | TRBV29-1 | many | TGCAGCGGGCGGATTTCACAAGAGACCCAGTACTTC | CSGRISQETQYF
NA | TRBJ2-3 | TRBV7-3 | NA | TGTGCCAGCAGCCAAGTCGGCAGAGAGCACACAGATACGCAGTATTTT | CASSQVGREHTDTQYF
TRBD2 | TRBJ2-5 | TRBV7-2 | NA | TGTGCCAGCAGCAACCGAGCGGGAGTCTTTGAGACCCAGTACTTC | CASSNRAGVFETQYF
NA | TRBJ2-7 | TRBV15 | NA | TGTGCCACCAGCAGAGCTGACGAATGGCGGGTGTACAATGAGCAGTACTTC | CATSRADEWRVYNEQYF
NA | TRBJ2-7 | TRBV6-6 | few | TGTGCCAGCAGTCCACCGGATGTTCAATACGAGCAGTACTTC | CASSPPDVQYEQYF
TRBD2 | TRBJ2-1 | TRBV5-5 | NA | TGTGCCAGCAGCTTAGAAGAGGGAGGGGATGAGCAGTTCTTC | CASSLEEGGDEQFF
TRBD1 | TRBJ1-4 | TRBV19 | NA | TGTGCCAGTACAAGACAGGGGAATGCTAATGAAAAACTGTTTTTT | CASTRQGNANEKLFF
TRBD2 | TRBJ2-7 | TRBV19 | many | TGTGCCAGTAGCCCTGACGGGACTAGCGGGAGGAACGAGCAGTACTTC | CASSPDGTSGRNEQYF
NA | TRBJ2-1 | TRBV12-3/TRBV12-4 | NA | TGTGCCAGCAGTTTAGCCGCAGGGGTCCATGAGCAGTTCTTC | CASSLAAGVHEQFF
NA | TRBJ1-5 | TRBV29-1 | NA | TGCAGCGCTAGCAAGGAGGAACAGCCCCAGCATTTT | CSASKEEQPQHF
NA | TRBJ1-2 | TRBV6-1 | many | TGTGCCAGCAGTGACTGGGGATTTGGCTACACCTTC | CASSDWGFGYTF
NA | TRBJ2-5 | TRBV15 | many | TGTGCCACCAGCAGAGCAGGTGGGAGGTCTCAAGAGACCCAGTACTTC | CATSRAGGRSQETQYF
TRBD2 | TRBJ2-7 | TRBV19 | many | TGTGCCAGTAGTGTCGGACTAGCGGTCCCGTACGAGCAGTACTTC | CASSVGLAVPYEQYF